The 3 T cell receptor beta chains below were found in one sample sequenced in a study of beta chain features in type 1 diabetes. Broader study findings: Moderate yet significant TCRB CDR3 shortening was seen in Type 1 diabetes patients in all four CD4+ subsets.

Expressed TCRB transcripts were sequenced because the isolated RNA had all been reverse transcribed beforehand. Generated by immunoSEQ multiplex PCR, the TCRdb table keeps only in-frame clones and is missing some. The sample lists 60,000 to 75,000 clones; approximately 47% were seen once. Their antigens are not known. Sequencing was performed on central memory CD4+ T cells from blood. The receptors stem from a young man with type 1 diabetes.

This rearrangement joins TRBV11-3 to TRBJ2-3; 9 bases align to TRBD2. This CDR3 region has 18 residues. The germline V gene has CDR1 SGHNT and CDR2 YENEEA. The V gene end was trimmed by 5 bases and the J gene end by 0 bases; junction bases not matched to a gene: 12. In nucleotides, the CDR3 is TGTGCCAGCAGCGCGCTGGGGGTCCTAGCGGGGAGCACAGATACGCAGTATTTT. Protein sequence: CASSALGVLAGSTDTQYF.

The J gene is TRBJ2-7, the V gene TRBV28, with 7 nucleotides matching TRBD1. Germline values: CDR1 MDHEN, CDR2 SYDVKM. This CDR3 is built from 15 residues. Trimming at V came to 7 bases and at J to 7 bases, leaving 16 bases not matched to a gene. The CDR3 loop reads CASNPHSPGGMEQYF. The CDR3 DNA sequence: TGTGCCAGCAACCCACACTCCCCAGGGGGTATGGAGCAGTACTTC.

V gene TRBV11-2 combines with J gene TRBJ2-1, with 14 nucleotides matching TRBD2. The CDR3 runs to 13 residues. In germline, CDR1 is SGHAT, CDR2 FQNNGV. V lost 5 bases to trimming and J lost 10 bases; unmatched junction nucleotides: 1. CDR3 nucleotides: TGTGCCAGCAGCGGACTAGCGGGAGGAGAGCAGTTCTTC. Encoded protein: CASSGLAGGEQFF.